One and the same sample provided the 21 T cell receptor beta chains below, sequenced in a study of CD8+ T cells in alopecia areata. Described treatment: oral pan-JAK inhibitor, 5-10 mg twice daily. Following RNA extraction, reverse transcription yielded cDNA that acted as the sequencing template. TCRdb keeps only in-frame clones here, not all; method: immunoSEQ multiplex PCR. The sample has 130,000 to 150,000 clones; roughly four fifths are singletons. The sequencing used CD8+ T cells sorted from blood, collected at week 4, from a patient treated with tofacitinib. These receptors came from a human donor with alopecia areata.

V usage is TRBV4-1 and J usage is TRBJ2-7, with D tentatively TRBD1 (6 bases). The germline gives CDR1 MGHRA, CDR2 YSYEKL. Trimming took off 0 bases at V and 3 bases at J, with 9 bases between the two ends. The CDR3 is 14 residues long. CDR3 sequence: CASSQEHRDYEQYF. Here the CDR3 DNA reads TGCGCCAGCAGCCAAGAACACAGGGACTACGAGCAGTACTTC.

This clone was seen just once. V gene TRBV27 combines with J gene TRBJ1-1, with D perhaps TRBD1 (5 bases). Germline CDR1 reads MNHEY; CDR2 reads SMNVEV (reference sequence). Trimming took off 6 bases at V and 1 base at J, with 15 bases between the two ends. CDR3 length equals 15 residues. The CDR3 loop reads CASSPGMGPNTEAFF. CDR3 coding DNA: TGTGCCAGCAGCCCTGGGATGGGGCCGAACACTGAAGCTTTCTTT.

The chain links TRBV5-1 to TRBJ2-1; 13 nucleotides line up with TRBD2. Germline CDR1 SGHRS, CDR2 YFSETQ. This CDR3 comprises 16 residues. V lost 0 bases to trimming and J lost 7 bases; unmatched junction nucleotides: 4. The CDR3: CASSLGTSGGRNEQFF. CDR3 nucleotides: TGCGCCAGCAGCTTGGGGACTAGCGGGGGCAGGAATGAGCAGTTCTTC.

This chain uses TRBV29-1 with TRBJ2-1, with D perhaps TRBD1 or TRBD2 (5 bases each). From germline, CDR1 is SQVTM and CDR2 ANQGSEA. V was cut by 1 base and J by 0 bases, with 13 bases left in between. CDR3 length: 16 amino acids. CDR3 amino acids: CSVEVLGTSSYNEQFF. CDR3 nucleotides: TGCAGCGTTGAAGTATTGGGGACGAGCTCCTACAATGAGCAGTTCTTC.

The V and J genes are TRBV6-5 and TRBJ2-7; the D is unclear. There are 15 residues in the CDR3. In germline, CDR1 is MNHEY, CDR2 SVGAGI. Trimming cost V 5 bases and J 6 bases, with 20 bases left between them. In DNA, the CDR3 is TGTGCCAGCAGTACACCGGGCCTCCCCGAAGGCGAGCAGTACTTC. It specifies CASSTPGLPEGEQYF.

V and J are TRBV15 and TRBJ1-5, with a weak D call TRBD1 (6 bases). Between the trimmed V and J ends, which lost 0 bases and 6 bases, there was a span of 12 bases. The CDR3 covers 15 residues. Germline V gene data show CDR1 as LNHNV and CDR2 as YYDKDF (reference sequence). The CDR3 coding sequence is TGTGCCACCAGCAGAGATTCAGGGGTGGGTCAGCCCCAGCATTTT. Protein product: CATSRDSGVGQPQHF.

The rearrangement links TRBV4-1 to TRBJ2-7, with 7 bases aligning to TRBD2. This CDR3 has 15 residues. V shed 1 base, J shed 3 bases, and the junction held 6 bases outside the gene matches. The germline V gene has CDR1 MGHRA and CDR2 YSYEKL. CDR3 residues: CASSQVEGGDYEQYF. Written as DNA, the CDR3 is TGCGCCAGCAGCCAAGTCGAGGGAGGGGACTACGAGCAGTACTTC.

The chain recombines TRBV7-8 with TRBJ2-7; D remains ambiguous. This CDR3 region has 19 residues. Germline CDR1 is SGHVS and CDR2 is FQNEAQ. Trimming removed 2 bases at V and 3 bases at J, with 26 bases between. CDR3 nucleotides: TGTGCCAGCAGCTTACCCTCCTTCCGAGAGACCGAATTCGGCTACGAGCAGTACTTC. Protein product: CASSLPSFRETEFGYEQYF.

This clone was counted a single time. V and J are TRBV7-2 and TRBJ2-1; 10 bases are a match to TRBD2. CDR3 length: 15 amino acids. V lost 5 bases and J lost 4; bases outside the gene matches: 5. Germline V gene data show CDR1 as SGHTA and CDR2 as FQGNSA. CDR3 DNA sequence: TGTGCCAGCAGCGATCTAGCGGGGGTGTACAATGAGCAGTTCTTC. It codes for CASSDLAGVYNEQFF.

This chain uses TRBV15 with TRBJ1-4; TRBD1 aligns across 12 bases. CDR1 and CDR2 (germline): LNHNV, YYDKDF (reference sequence). Trimming took 3 bases from V and 9 from J; bases not matched to a gene: 5. CDR3 size: 15 residues. CDR3 nucleotides: TGTGCCACCAGCAGCTCCGGGACAGGGGGCCAAAAACTGTTTTTT. This codes for CATSSSGTGGQKLFF.

The rearrangement uses TRBV29-1 and TRBJ1-2; the D is unclear. Trimming took 3 bases from V and 8 from J, leaving 13 bases between them. The CDR3 is made up of 12 amino acids. Per germline, CDR1 SQVTM and CDR2 ANQGSEA. In DNA, the CDR3 is TGCAGCGTTGAGATGTCGCGGTTCGGCTACACCTTC. It codes for CSVEMSRFGYTF.

The chain employs TRBV29-1 and TRBJ2-7, with no clear D. This CDR3 has 13 amino acids. The V gene lost 7 bases and the J gene lost 0 bases, with 13 bases spanning the gap. Germline lookup yields CDR1 SQVTM and CDR2 ANQGSEA. The CDR3 DNA reads as TGCAGCGGGCTTGGAAGGTACTCCTACGAGCAGTACTTC. Protein product: CSGLGRYSYEQYF.

The chain combines TRBV27 with TRBJ2-5; D gene ambiguous. Germline CDR1 is MNHEY and CDR2 is SMNVEV (reference sequence). CDR3 length equals 14 residues. V gave up 5 bases and J gave up 0 bases, with 10 bases separating them. In DNA form, the CDR3 reads TGTGCCAGCAGTCCCTTGTCGTACCAAGAGACCCAGTACTTC. This encodes CASSPLSYQETQYF.

The genes are TRBV2 and TRBJ2-1; 7 positions agree with TRBD1. V gave up 6 bases and J gave up 4 bases; unmatched junction bases: 12. CDR3 length equals 16 residues. The germline V gene encodes CDR1 SNHLY and CDR2 FYNNEI. The chain's CDR3 is CASSPVVQGIYNEQFF. The CDR3 DNA reads as TGTGCCAGCAGCCCGGTCGTACAGGGGATTTACAATGAGCAGTTCTTC.

The V and J genes are TRBV2 and TRBJ1-6; possible D gene TRBD1, 6 bases. There are 16 residues in the CDR3. Germline V lookup: CDR1 SNHLY, CDR2 FYNNEI. V dropped 6 bases and J dropped 2 bases, with 14 bases sitting between them. The CDR3 nucleotides read TGTGCCAGCAGAGGGGGACGCGCACCCTATAATTCACCCCTCCACTTT. This encodes CASRGGRAPYNSPLHF.

With regard to this clone: One junction end does not reproduce the germline sequence, and a read error may be involved. V usage is TRBV5-1 and J usage is TRBJ2-2; D not certain. The CDR3 extends over 14 amino acids. Germline loops: CDR1 SGHRS, CDR2 YFSETQ. The CDR3 loop reads CASRLEGYTGELFF. The CDR3 nucleotides are TGCGCCAGCAGATTGGAAGGGTATACCGGGGAGCTGTTTTTT. Combining the CDR3 with reference TRBV5-1 and TRBJ2-2 gives the whole variable domain KAGVTQTPRYLIKTRGQQVTLSCSPISGHRSVSWYQQTPGQGLQFLFEYFSETQRNKGNFPGRFSGRQFSNSRSEMNVSTLELGDSALYLCASRLEGYTGELFFGEGSRLTVL.

The chain is built from TRBV27 and TRBJ1-1; possible D gene TRBD1, 6 bases. V gave up 7 bases and J gave up 2 bases, with 14 bases separating them. CDR1 and CDR2 from the germline V gene are MNHEY and SMNVEV (reference sequence). This CDR3 contains 14 residues. CDR3 in DNA: TGTGCCAGCATGATACCGGGGGCCAACACTGAAGCTTTCTTT. It specifies CASMIPGANTEAFF.

In its sample, this clone was seen once. In DNA, the CDR3 is TGTGCCAGCAGTTACTCGAACACAGATACGCAGTATTTT. Translated: CASSYSNTDTQYF. The chain couples TRBV6-5 to TRBJ2-3; D is unresolved. Germline V gene data show CDR1 as MNHEY and CDR2 as SVGAGI. Trimming stripped 0 bases from V and 2 bases from J, with 3 bases between. This CDR3 has 13 amino acids.

The rearrangement links TRBV14 to TRBJ2-1; D is possibly TRBD1 (5 bases). Trimming stripped 0 bases from V and 6 bases from J, with 9 bases between. This CDR3 spans 14 amino acids. Per germline, CDR1 SGHDN and CDR2 FVKESK. CDR3 residues: CASSQDLGANEQFF. DNA for the CDR3: TGTGCCAGCAGCCAAGATCTAGGGGCCAATGAGCAGTTCTTC. Variable domain in full (rest from reference TRBV14 and TRBJ2-1): EAGVTQFPSHSVIEKGQTVTLRCDPISGHDNLYWYRRVMGKEIKFLLHFVKESKQDESGMPNNRFLAERTGGTYSTLKVQPAELEDSGVYFCASSQDLGANEQFFGPGTRLTVL.

This clone appeared a few times. The chain has TRBV5-1 and TRBJ1-1, with 7 bases aligning to TRBD1. The CDR3 extends over 14 amino acids. V shed 4 bases and J 1 base; nucleotides not matched to a gene: 4. Germline CDR1 is SGHRS and CDR2 is YFSETQ. CDR3 in amino acids: CASSNRGPNTEAFF. CDR3 DNA: TGCGCCAGCAGCAACAGGGGTCCGAACACTGAAGCTTTCTTT.

This sequence joins TRBV4-1 and TRBJ2-7; 10 bases agree with TRBD1. From germline, CDR1 is MGHRA and CDR2 YSYEKL. The CDR3 contains 18 residues. V was pared by 3 bases and J by 2 bases, with 13 bases of the junction left unmatched. The CDR3 nucleotides read TGCGCCAGCAGCCACCCTGAGGGCCGTGGACAGGGGGCCTACGAGCAGTACTTC. Amino acid sequence: CASSHPEGRGQGAYEQYF.